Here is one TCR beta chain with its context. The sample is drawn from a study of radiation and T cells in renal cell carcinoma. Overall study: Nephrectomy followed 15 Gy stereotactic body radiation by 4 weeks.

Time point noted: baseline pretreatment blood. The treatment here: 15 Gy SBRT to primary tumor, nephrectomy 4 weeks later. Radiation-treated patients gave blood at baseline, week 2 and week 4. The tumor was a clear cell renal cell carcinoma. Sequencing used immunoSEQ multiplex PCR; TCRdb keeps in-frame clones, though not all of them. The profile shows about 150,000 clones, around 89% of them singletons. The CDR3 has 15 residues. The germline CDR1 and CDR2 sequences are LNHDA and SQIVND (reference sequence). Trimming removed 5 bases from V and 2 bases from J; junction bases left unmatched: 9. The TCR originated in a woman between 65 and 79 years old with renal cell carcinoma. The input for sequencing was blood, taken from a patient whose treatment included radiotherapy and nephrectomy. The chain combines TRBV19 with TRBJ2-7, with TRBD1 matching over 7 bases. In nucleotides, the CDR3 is TGTGCCAGTAGTCCCGGGACAGCAAACACCTACGAGCAGTACTTC. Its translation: CASSPGTANTYEQYF.